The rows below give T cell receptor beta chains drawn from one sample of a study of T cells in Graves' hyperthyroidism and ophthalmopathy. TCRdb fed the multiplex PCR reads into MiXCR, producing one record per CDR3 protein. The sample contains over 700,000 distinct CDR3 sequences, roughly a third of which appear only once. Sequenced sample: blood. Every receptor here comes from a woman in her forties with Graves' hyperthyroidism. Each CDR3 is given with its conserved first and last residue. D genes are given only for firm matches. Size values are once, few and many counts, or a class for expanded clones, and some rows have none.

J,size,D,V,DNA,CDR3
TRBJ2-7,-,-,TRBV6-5,TGTGCCAGCAGTTTAGGACTACCGATCTACGAGCAGTACTTC,CASSLGLPIYEQYF
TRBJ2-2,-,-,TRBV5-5,TGTGCCAGCAGCTACCCATTGAGTCCCGGGGAGCTGTTTTTT,CASSYPLSPGELFF
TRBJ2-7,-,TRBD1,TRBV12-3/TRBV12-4,TGTGCCAGCAGCCATGGGACAGGGGTACTAGCGGCCTACGAGCAGTACTTC,CASSHGTGVLAAYEQYF
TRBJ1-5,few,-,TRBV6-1,TGTGCCAGCAGCCGCGGGATGACTAATCAGCCCCAGCATTTT,CASSRGMTNQPQHF
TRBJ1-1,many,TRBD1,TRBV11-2,TGTGCCAGCAGCTACCGGGACAGGGACCTAGAAGCTTTCTTT,CASSYRDRDLEAFF
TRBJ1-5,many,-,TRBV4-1,TGCGCCAGCAGCCCCACCTCCAGGGCTGATCAGCCCCAGCATTTT,CASSPTSRADQPQHF
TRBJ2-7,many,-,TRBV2,TGTGCCAGCAGCCAAACAGGGAGGCAGTACTTC,CASSQTGRQYF
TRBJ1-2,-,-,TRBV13,TGTGCCAGCAGTTTGGAACAGGGCTATGGCTACACCTTC,CASSLEQGYGYTF
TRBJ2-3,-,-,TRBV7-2,TGTGCCAGCAGCTTCTATTCGTCGGGGATGGGAACAGATACGCAGTATTTT,CASSFYSSGMGTDTQYF
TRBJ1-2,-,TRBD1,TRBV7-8,TGTGCCAGCAGCTTAGTGTTCGAGCGGGACAGGGATTATGGCTACACCTTC,CASSLVFERDRDYGYTF
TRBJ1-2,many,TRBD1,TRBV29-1,TGCAGCGTGCCGGGACAGAGCTATGGCTACACCTTC,CSVPGQSYGYTF
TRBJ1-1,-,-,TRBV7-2,TGTGCCAGCAGCTTAGACCAGGTTGTCACTGAAGCTTTCTTT,CASSLDQVVTEAFF